The present T cell receptor (beta chain) was sequenced within a study of blood T cell repertoires in COVID-19. In the study overall: Sample material is recorded as cDNA or gDNA derived from T cells, B-cell-depleted T cells, or PBMCs.

The germline V gene has CDR1 SGHRS and CDR2 YFSETQ. Trimming removed 4 bases from V and 0 bases from J, with 9 bases in between. This CDR3 spans 14 amino acids. Original processing methods: The assay estimated nucleated cells by amplifying reference gene primers. The assay was immunoSEQ multiplex PCR, and TCRdb's table has in-frame clones only and misses some. V and J calls plus clone size are reproduced from that table; the DNA served to infer D and trimming. The repertoire holds 200,000 or so clones, more than 65% seen once, with roughly 13% in the top ten. This clone appeared once. V usage is TRBV5-1 and J usage is TRBJ2-3; D not certain. Sample: peripheral blood. The sequence came from a human donor in a cohort sampled during active COVID-19. This CDR3 is CASSPQLSTDTQYF. The CDR3 coding sequence is TGCGCCAGCAGCCCTCAGTTAAGCACAGATACGCAGTATTTT. The full variable domain, with the rest looked up from reference TRBV5-1 and TRBJ2-3, is KAGVTQTPRYLIKTRGQQVTLSCSPISGHRSVSWYQQTPGQGLQFLFEYFSETQRNKGNFPGRFSGRQFSNSRSEMNVSTLELGDSALYLCASSPQLSTDTQYFGPGTRLTVL.